This T cell receptor beta chain was identified during a study of cytomegalovirus exposure and HLA in healthy donors. Study-wide results and caveats: Researchers reported from a later analysis that most CMV-associated TCR beta chains appeared HLA-restricted.

PCR primers comprised 60 Vbeta and 13 Jbeta primers. The table came from immunoSEQ multiplex PCR; TCRdb's copy has only in-frame clones and leaves some out. Here the sample spans 100,000 to 150,000 clones, approximately 78% being singletons. To note about this clone: The target antigen is unknown.

Donors consisted of healthy bone marrow donors. The sequence came from a middle-aged woman in good health and CMV-seropositive. Sample: PBMCs.

The CDR3 region has the DNA TGTGCCATCAGTGAGTCCCCAGGGGGAGGCCAAGAGACCCAGTACTTC. The encoded protein is CAISESPGGGQETQYF. V and J are TRBV10-3 and TRBJ2-5, with a weak D call TRBD1 (7 bases). V was trimmed by 0 bases and J by 1 base, leaving 12 bases between them. Germline assignment: CDR1 ENHRY and CDR2 SYGVKD. The CDR3 contains 16 residues.